The 20 T cell receptor beta chains below all came from one sample that was sequenced in a study of radiation and T cells in renal cell carcinoma. The time point here: baseline pretreatment blood. Treatment here: 15 Gy SBRT to primary tumor, nephrectomy 4 weeks later. Method: immunoSEQ multiplex PCR; TCRdb's copy keeps in-frame clones and lacks some. The table has about 150,000 clones, about 87% seen once. Here the sequenced sample was blood, taken from a patient whose treatment included radiotherapy and nephrectomy. These TCRs come from an older woman with renal cell carcinoma.

J is TRBJ2-5 and V is TRBV5-1; 16 bases are shared with TRBD2. Germline values: CDR1 SGHRS, CDR2 YFSETQ. Trimming cost V 3 bases and J 6 bases; bases outside gene matches: 11. The CDR3 is 18 amino acids. The CDR3 loop is CASSSVPGLAGGPKTQYF. DNA of the CDR3: TGCGCCAGCAGCTCAGTCCCGGGACTAGCGGGGGGGCCGAAGACCCAGTACTTC.

The J gene is TRBJ2-2, the V gene TRBV27; possibly TRBD1 for D (5 bases). This CDR3 is built from 15 residues. Germline CDR1 reads MNHEY; CDR2 reads SMNVEV (reference sequence). Trimming removed 3 bases at V and 4 bases at J, with 12 bases between. CDR3 sequence reads: CASSFQGVITGELFF. In nucleotides, the CDR3 is TGTGCCAGCAGTTTTCAGGGTGTCATCACCGGGGAGCTGTTTTTT.

The V gene is TRBV7-9, the J gene TRBJ2-2; D unresolved. This CDR3 has 13 amino acids. Germline values: CDR1 SEHNR, CDR2 FQNEAQ (reference sequence). V was cut by 5 bases and J by 7 bases, with 11 bases left in between. CDR3 in amino acids: CASSLNSDGELFF. The DNA of the CDR3 is TGTGCCAGCAGCCTGAACTCTGACGGGGAGCTGTTTTTT.

This clone was picked up one time. This chain joins TRBV2 and TRBJ1-2; 11 bases align to TRBD1. Germline CDR1 and CDR2: SNHLY and FYNNEI. J gave up 5 bases and V 6 bases, and 8 bases lay outside the gene matches. This CDR3 spans 15 amino acids. The CDR3: CASRAGQGAYYGYTF. DNA of the CDR3: TGTGCCAGCAGGGCTGGACAGGGGGCGTATTATGGCTACACCTTC. The full variable domain, in which reference TRBV2 and TRBJ1-2 provide the parts outside the CDR3, is EPEVTQTPSHQVTQMGQEVILRCVPISNHLYFYWYRQILGQKVEFLVSFYNNEISEKSEIFDDQFSVERPDGSNFTLKIRSTKLEDSAMYFCASRAGQGAYYGYTFGSGTRLTVV.

V usage is TRBV9 and J usage is TRBJ2-7; 9 bases align to TRBD1. With V trimmed by 2 bases and J by 4 bases, 7 bases remained unmatched. CDR3 length: 15 amino acids. Per the germline V gene, CDR1 is SGDLS and CDR2 is YYNGEE. The CDR3 spells CASSVADRGVYEQYF. The CDR3 nucleotides read TGTGCCAGCAGCGTCGCAGACAGGGGGGTTTACGAGCAGTACTTC.

CDR3 in amino acids: CASSLGYSGANVLTF. For the CDR3, the DNA is TGCGCCAGCAGTCTGGGTTACTCTGGGGCCAACGTCCTGACTTTC. This rearrangement joins TRBV5-1 to TRBJ2-6; D remains unclear. The germline V gene encodes CDR1 SGHRS and CDR2 YFSETQ. V lost 5 bases and J 0 bases, leaving 9 bases between the germline ends. CDR3 length: 15 amino acids.

The table lists this clone with a count of one. The chain links TRBV21-1 to TRBJ1-3; no check of the table's D call, TRBD1, against the DNA was made. TRBV21-1 constitutes a pseudogene. This CDR3 is 15 amino acids long. The CDR3 here is CASSARHLPGNTIYF. In DNA form, the CDR3 reads TGTGCCAGCAGCGCCCGACACCTCCCTGGAAACACCATATATTTT.

This chain uses TRBV5-8 with TRBJ2-1; D is undetermined. The germline V and J ends were trimmed by 0 bases and 0 bases, with 10 bases remaining between them. The CDR3 is 16 residues long. The germline gives CDR1 SGHTS, CDR2 YDEGEE. The CDR3 DNA reads TGTGCCAGCAGCTTGGGCTCCCTGGGCTCCTACAATGAGCAGTTCTTC. Protein sequence: CASSLGSLGSYNEQFF.

The chain recombines TRBV27 with TRBJ1-5; a possible D gene is TRBD1 (5 bases). The V end lost 4 bases, the J end lost 5 bases, and 24 bases lay between the germline ends. CDR3 length equals 18 residues. Germline V gene sequence: CDR1 MNHEY, CDR2 SMNVEV (reference sequence). The CDR3 bases are TGTGCCAGCAGTTCACTCCGGGACGGCTATTCGGGGGATCAGCCCCAGCATTTT. It specifies CASSSLRDGYSGDQPQHF.

The chain recombines TRBV19 with TRBJ2-5; 7 positions match TRBD1. Germline CDR1 and CDR2: LNHDA and SQIVND (reference sequence). CDR3 length: 16 amino acids. Unmatched junction bases numbered 7, after V lost 2 bases and J lost 1 base. CDR3 in DNA: TGTGCCAGTAGTATAATTTTCCGGGACAGCCAAGAGACCCAGTACTTC. Protein sequence: CASSIIFRDSQETQYF.

The chain joins TRBV2 to TRBJ2-5, with D hard to call. Germline CDR1 SNHLY, CDR2 FYNNEI. This CDR3 has 12 residues. V lost 7 bases to trimming and J lost 4 bases, with 10 bases between them. The CDR3 nucleotides are TGTGCCAGCATGGGAAATGGAGAGACCCAGTACTTC. Protein product: CASMGNGETQYF.

The gene calls are TRBV9 and TRBJ2-7, with 8 bases lining up with TRBD1. The CDR3 loop spans 14 amino acids. In germline, CDR1 is SGDLS, CDR2 YYNGEE. V lost 4 bases, J lost 2 bases, and 5 bases stayed unmatched. CDR3: CASSQGTGAYEQYF. CDR3 sequence (DNA): TGTGCCAGCAGCCAAGGGACAGGCGCCTACGAGCAGTACTTC. The full variable domain, completed using reference TRBV9 and TRBJ2-7, is DSGVTQTPKHLITATGQRVTLRCSPRSGDLSVYWYQQSLDQGLQFLIQYYNGEERAKGNILERFSAQQFPDLHSELNLSSLELGDSALYFCASSQGTGAYEQYFGPGTRLTVT.

The chain combines TRBV10-3 with TRBJ2-3, with 8 positions matching TRBD2. The J segment lost 0 bases and the V segment lost 10 bases, leaving 3 bases of the junction unmatched. The germline V gene encodes CDR1 ENHRY and CDR2 SYGVKD. This CDR3 has 13 amino acids. The CDR3 DNA sequence: TGTGCCACACGGGGGGGAAGCACAGATACGCAGTATTTT. Protein product: CATRGGSTDTQYF.

This chain joins TRBV12-2 and TRBJ1-1. TRBV12-2 is termed a pseudogene. The CDR3 runs 15 residues. The CDR3 loop reads CASRLAWGLNTEAFF. The CDR3, as DNA: TGTGCAAGTCGCTTAGCGTGGGGGTTGAACACTGAAGCTTTCTTT.

This clone was seen more than once but under ten times. The V and J genes are TRBV7-2 and TRBJ1-5; D not certain. This CDR3 has 12 amino acids. V was shortened by 7 bases and J by 5 bases, with 9 bases between the two germline ends. The V gene's germline CDR1 is SGHTA and CDR2 FQGNSA. The CDR3: CASTDGYQPQHF. CDR3 DNA sequence: TGTGCCAGCACAGATGGCTATCAGCCCCAGCATTTT.

The chain has TRBV15 and TRBJ2-1, with 10 bases identical to TRBD2. With V trimmed by 5 bases and J by 6 bases, 10 bases remained unmatched. The CDR3 extends over 16 amino acids. The V gene's germline CDR1 is LNHNV and CDR2 YYDKDF (reference sequence). CDR3 in DNA: TGTGCCACCAGCGGCTTAGGTAGCGGGGGGATCAATGAGCAGTTCTTC. Translated, it gives CATSGLGSGGINEQFF.

The genes are TRBV6-1 and TRBJ1-5; D uncertain. Germline CDR1 MNHNS, CDR2 SASEGT. V was trimmed by 2 bases and J by 0 bases, leaving 8 bases between them. This CDR3 is built from 15 residues. CDR3 protein: CASSEMGYSNQPQHF. The CDR3 nucleotides read TGTGCCAGCAGTGAAATGGGGTATAGCAATCAGCCCCAGCATTTT.

The chain is built from TRBV28 and TRBJ2-1; no firm D call. Deletions cut 5 bases from V and 6 bases from J, with 8 bases between. Germline CDR1 is MDHEN and CDR2 is SYDVKM. The CDR3 has 12 residues. The CDR3 DNA follows: TGTGCCAGCAGTCAAGAAGGCAATGAGCAGTTCTTC. The encoded protein is CASSQEGNEQFF.

V and J are TRBV19 and TRBJ1-5, with 7 positions matching TRBD1. Germline V lookup: CDR1 LNHDA, CDR2 SQIVND (reference sequence). The CDR3 has 14 residues. V shed 5 bases and J 7 bases; nucleotides not matched to a gene: 8. CDR3 sequence (DNA): TGTGCCAGTAGTTGGACAGGAGTGAGGCAGCCCCAGCATTTT. Translation: CASSWTGVRQPQHF.

J is TRBJ1-2 and V is TRBV13; D is uncertain. Germline values: CDR1 PRHDT, CDR2 FYEKMQ (reference sequence). V lost 0 bases and J 4 bases, leaving 9 bases between the germline ends. There are 14 residues in the CDR3. The DNA of the CDR3 is TGTGCCAGCAGCTTAGGCCCCAGAACCTATGGCTACACCTTC. This translates into CASSLGPRTYGYTF.